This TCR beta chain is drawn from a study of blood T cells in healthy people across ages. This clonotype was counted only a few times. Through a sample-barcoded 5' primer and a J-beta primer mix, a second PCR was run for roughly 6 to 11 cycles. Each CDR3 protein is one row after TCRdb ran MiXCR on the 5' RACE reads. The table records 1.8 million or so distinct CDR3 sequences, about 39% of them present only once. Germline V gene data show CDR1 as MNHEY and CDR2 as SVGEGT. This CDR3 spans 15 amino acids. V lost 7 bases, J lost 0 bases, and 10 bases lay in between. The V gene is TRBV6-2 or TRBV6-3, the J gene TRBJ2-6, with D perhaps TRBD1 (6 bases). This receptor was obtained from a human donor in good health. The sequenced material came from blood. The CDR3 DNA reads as TGTGCCAGCAAAGAAGGGGGCTCTGGGGCCAACGTCCTGACTTTC. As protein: CASKEGGSGANVLTF.